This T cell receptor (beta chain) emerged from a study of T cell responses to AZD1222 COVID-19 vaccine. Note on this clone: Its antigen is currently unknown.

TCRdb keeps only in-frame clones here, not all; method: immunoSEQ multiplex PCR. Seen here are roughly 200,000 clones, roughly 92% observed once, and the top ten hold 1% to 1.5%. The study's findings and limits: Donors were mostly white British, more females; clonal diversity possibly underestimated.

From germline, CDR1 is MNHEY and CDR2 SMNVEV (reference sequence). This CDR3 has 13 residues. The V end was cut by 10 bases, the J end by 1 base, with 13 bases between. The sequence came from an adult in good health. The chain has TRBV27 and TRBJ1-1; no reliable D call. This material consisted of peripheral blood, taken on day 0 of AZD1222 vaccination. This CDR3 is CATKAAANTEAFF. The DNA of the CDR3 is TGTGCCACCAAGGCTGCGGCGAACACTGAAGCTTTCTTT.